This TCR beta chain was retrieved from a study of T-cell reconstitution after alpha-beta-depleted transplantation in children. Whole-study findings and limits: At one year after transplant, newly produced T cells mostly accounted for T-cell counts and diversity. Surviving recipient T cells and intrathymic progenitors accounted for some patients' high TCRbeta diversity at day 60. After transplant, at about two months, alpha-beta T cells were reportedly derived from several hundred expanded graft clones.

During its preparation, the TCRbeta library received unique molecular identifiers. One entry per CDR3 protein, called by TCRdb with MiXCR from the PCR reads. The table has around 100,000 distinct CDR3 sequences, about a tenth seen once; the top ten hold around 34%. Germline V CDR1 and CDR2: SGHRS, YFSETQ. V was cut by 2 bases and J by 6 bases, with 14 bases left in between. The CDR3 runs to 15 residues. Worth noting for this clonotype: What it binds is not known.

The TCR sequence derives from a boy aged 2 to 10 with acute lymphoblastic leukemia, due to receive a stem cell transplant. The sample here was PBMCs, taken before TCRalphabeta/CD19-depleted stem cell transplant. V gene TRBV5-1 combines with J gene TRBJ2-2, with D hard to call. In DNA, the CDR3 is TGCGCCAGCAGCTTAGTAGCAGGACGGTCCGGGGAGCTGTTTTTT. Protein sequence: CASSLVAGRSGELFF.